One sample yielded the 15 T cell receptor beta chains listed below, sequenced in a study of cytomegalovirus exposure and HLA in healthy donors. In the PCR, 60 Vbeta and 13 Jbeta primers were used. Sequencing used immunoSEQ multiplex PCR; TCRdb keeps in-frame clones, though not all of them. The sample has 150,000 to 200,000 clones, roughly 85% seen once; the top ten hold about 0.93%. Sequenced input: PBMCs. These receptors were obtained from a woman between 45 and 60 years old in good health and CMV-seropositive.

This clone was seen more than once but under ten times. The chain links TRBV4-1 to TRBJ1-2, with 9 positions matching TRBD1. This CDR3 region has 15 residues. Germline V lookup: CDR1 MGHRA, CDR2 YSYEKL. After removal of 0 bases from V and 6 bases from J, the junction contained 5 bases not matched to a gene. CDR3 coding DNA: TGCGCCAGCAGCCAAGAAGGGTGGACAGGGGATGGCTACACCTTC. Encoded protein: CASSQEGWTGDGYTF.

Here the CDR3 DNA reads TGTGCCAGCAGCCCCACTCCGGGACAGGTTCTCTACGAGCAGTACTTC. The encoded protein is CASSPTPGQVLYEQYF. The V and J genes are TRBV7-9 and TRBJ2-7; 8 nucleotides align to TRBD1. Germline V lookup: CDR1 SEHNR, CDR2 FQNEAQ (reference sequence). Trimming cost V 5 bases and J 3 bases; bases outside gene matches: 12. CDR3 length: 16 amino acids. The whole variable domain, filled in from reference TRBV7-9 and TRBJ2-7, reads DTGVSQNPRHKITKRGQNVTFRCDPISEHNRLYWYRQTLGQGPEFLTYFQNEAQLEKSRLLSDRFSAERPKGSFSTLEIQRTEQGDSAMYLCASSPTPGQVLYEQYFGPGTRLTVT.

The rearrangement joins TRBV29-1 to TRBJ2-7, with a tentative D call TRBD1 (5 bases). With 7 bases removed from V and 0 bases from J, the gap between germline ends came to 13 bases. There are 13 residues in the CDR3. Looked up from germline, CDR1 is SQVTM and CDR2 is ANQGSEA. CDR3 bases: TGCAGCGCTAGTTTAGACAGCTCCTACGAGCAGTACTTC. It yields the protein CSASLDSSYEQYF.

This chain uses TRBV2 with TRBJ1-5; D gene unclear. Germline lookup yields CDR1 SNHLY and CDR2 FYNNEI. Deletions cut 6 bases from V and 2 bases from J, with 11 bases between. The CDR3 has 14 residues. DNA for the CDR3: TGTGCCAGCAGCCCCGATCGAGGCAATCAGCCCCAGCATTTT. It codes for CASSPDRGNQPQHF.

The rearrangement uses TRBV21-1 and TRBJ1-5; TRBD1, the D gene given by the table, was not confirmed from the DNA. TRBV21-1 is described as a pseudogene. The CDR3 runs 17 residues. CDR3 loop: CASSKGRDRESNQPQHF. CDR3 bases: TGTGCCAGCAGCAAAGGCAGGGACAGGGAGAGCAATCAGCCCCAGCATTTT.

The chain employs TRBV5-1 and TRBJ2-1; D uncertain. Germline CDR1 SGHRS, CDR2 YFSETQ. Trimming took off 0 bases at V and 9 bases at J, with 10 bases between the two ends. This CDR3 region has 13 residues. The CDR3 DNA reads TGCGCCAGCAGCTTGGCCGGCCCAGGTGAGCAGTTCTTC. Its translation: CASSLAGPGEQFF.

The V call is TRBV2, the J call TRBJ2-2; 8 nucleotides match TRBD1. Germline V gene data show CDR1 as SNHLY and CDR2 as FYNNEI. V shed 4 bases, J shed 5 bases, and the junction held 15 bases outside the gene matches. The CDR3 totals 18 residues. CDR3 residues: CASSGPPDRGGLTGELFF. CDR3 nucleotide sequence: TGTGCCAGCAGTGGGCCCCCAGACAGGGGCGGACTGACCGGGGAGCTGTTTTTT.

The rearrangement uses TRBV5-5 and TRBJ2-5; TRBD2 matches at 9 bases. Germline V gene sequence: CDR1 SGHKS, CDR2 YYEKEE (reference sequence). The CDR3 length is 15 residues. With V trimmed by 5 bases and J by 5 bases, 10 bases remained unmatched. The CDR3 bases are TGTGCCAGCAGTTTTATAGCGGGAGTAGGTGAGACCCAGTACTTC. This sequence encodes CASSFIAGVGETQYF.

CDR3 protein: CASSNPQGNVYNEQFF. CDR3 in DNA: TGTGCCAGTAGTAACCCCCAGGGTAATGTCTACAATGAGCAGTTCTTC. This sequence joins TRBV19 and TRBJ2-1; D perhaps matches TRBD1 (5 bases). CDR1 is LNHDA, CDR2 SQIVND, per germline (reference sequence). Trimming cost V 4 bases and J 3 bases, with 16 bases left between them. The CDR3 is 16 residues long.

This clone was seen just once. Other DNA sequences within the sample encode an identical CDR3. The V gene is TRBV9, the J gene TRBJ1-3, with TRBD1 matching 9 bases. The CDR3 runs to 14 residues. From germline, CDR1 is SGDLS and CDR2 YYNGEE. After removal of 0 bases from V and 7 bases from J, the junction contained 2 bases not matched to a gene. Here the CDR3 reads CASSVDGQGNTIYF. DNA for the CDR3: TGTGCCAGCAGCGTAGACGGACAGGGGAACACCATATATTTT. The full variable domain, with the rest looked up from reference TRBV9 and TRBJ1-3, is DSGVTQTPKHLITATGQRVTLRCSPRSGDLSVYWYQQSLDQGLQFLIQYYNGEERAKGNILERFSAQQFPDLHSELNLSSLELGDSALYFCASSVDGQGNTIYFGEGSWLTVV.

In its sample, this clone was seen a few times. V usage is TRBV27 and J usage is TRBJ1-6; D not certain. This CDR3 spans 11 amino acids. The germline V gene has CDR1 MNHEY and CDR2 SMNVEV (reference sequence). V gave up 8 bases and J gave up 6 bases, with 5 bases separating them. The CDR3 spells CASGFNSPLHF. The CDR3 DNA reads TGTGCCAGCGGCTTTAATTCACCCCTCCACTTT.

The V gene is TRBV9, the J gene TRBJ2-5; 10 bases line up with TRBD1. Germline CDR1 reads SGDLS; CDR2 reads YYNGEE. Trimming took 2 bases from V and 5 from J; bases not matched to a gene: 9. This CDR3 comprises 16 residues. The CDR3 nucleotides read TGTGCCAGCAGCGTTCGGGACAGGGGCTTTTTGGAGACCCAGTACTTC. This sequence encodes CASSVRDRGFLETQYF.

This clone was recorded once. The V call is TRBV5-5, the J call TRBJ2-7; 8 bases align to TRBD2. The germline CDR1 and CDR2 sequences are SGHKS and YYEKEE (reference sequence). V lost 3 bases, J lost 4 bases, and 12 bases stayed unmatched. The CDR3 covers 16 residues. The CDR3 DNA sequence: TGTGCCAGCAGCTCCTCCCGGAGCGGGAGACTGTACGAGCAGTACTTC. This codes for CASSSSRSGRLYEQYF.

The V call is TRBV5-1, the J call TRBJ2-1; the D gene is possibly TRBD2 (6 bases). CDR3 size: 15 residues. CDR1 and CDR2 (germline): SGHRS, YFSETQ. Trimming cost V 1 base and J 1 base, with 9 bases left between them. CDR3 sequence reads: CASSLNAGSYNEQFF. The CDR3 DNA reads TGCGCCAGCAGCTTGAACGCGGGGTCCTACAATGAGCAGTTCTTC.

The rearrangement links TRBV2 to TRBJ2-1; D is possibly TRBD2 (7 bases). V was pared by 6 bases and J by 11 bases, with 14 bases between. Germline assignment: CDR1 SNHLY and CDR2 FYNNEI. This CDR3 spans 12 amino acids. The CDR3 reads CASRGGEPQQFF. CDR3 nucleotide sequence: TGTGCCAGCAGAGGGGGGGAACCTCAGCAGTTCTTC.